These 5 T cell receptor beta chains share one sample of origin, sequenced in a study of radiotherapy plus CTLA-4 blockade in lung cancer. Clones were sequenced by immunoSEQ multiplex PCR, and TCRdb holds only the in-frame ones, with some missing. This sample carries tens of thousands of clones, about 88% of them seen once, and the ten largest clones take 16%. The specimen comprised peripheral blood, sampled from a patient treated with radiotherapy plus ipilimumab. Receptor source: a human donor with non-small cell lung cancer that progressed on radiotherapy plus ipilimumab.

This chain joins TRBV28 and TRBJ1-1; maybe TRBD1 (6 bases). CDR1 MDHEN and CDR2 SYDVKM come from the germline V gene. There are 15 residues in the CDR3. V gave up 4 bases and J gave up 4 bases, with 16 bases separating them. This CDR3 is CASSSDDRFATEAFF. The DNA for the CDR3 is TGTGCCAGCAGTTCAGACGACAGGTTCGCCACTGAAGCTTTCTTT.

The rearrangement links TRBV18 to TRBJ2-3; D perhaps matches TRBD2 (6 bases). With 1 base removed from V and 6 bases from J, the gap between germline ends came to 20 bases. This CDR3 contains 17 residues. Per the germline V gene, CDR1 is KGHSH and CDR2 is LQKENI. The CDR3 DNA reads as TGTGCCAGCTCACCACGGGGAGGTAATAGCTTCGGGGATACGCAGTATTTT. Its protein is CASSPRGGNSFGDTQYF.

The sample holds a few counts of this clone. CDR3 protein: CATEGQGNTEAFF. CDR3 nucleotide sequence: TGTGCCACCGAGGGACAGGGGAACACTGAAGCTTTCTTT. V is TRBV10-3 and J is TRBJ1-1, with 9 bases identical to TRBD1. Germline CDR1 reads ENHRY; CDR2 reads SYGVKD. V was clipped by 10 bases and J by 1 base; unmatched bases: 4. The CDR3 is made up of 13 amino acids.

This chain joins TRBV4-3 and TRBJ2-6; D is unresolved. Germline CDR1 reads LGHNA; CDR2 reads YSLEER. V shed 0 bases and J shed 1 base, with 10 bases lying between them. The CDR3 is 17 residues long. The CDR3 here is CASSQDGWGSGANVLTF. CDR3 DNA sequence: TGCGCCAGCAGCCAAGATGGTTGGGGTTCTGGGGCCAACGTCCTGACTTTC.

The rearrangement joins TRBV18 to TRBJ1-2; unclear D gene. Germline CDR1 and CDR2: KGHSH and LQKENI. The CDR3 covers 18 residues. V lost 3 bases to trimming and J lost 2 bases, with 22 bases between them. The CDR3 loop is CASSPPNYGRIRNYGYTF. For the CDR3, the DNA is TGTGCCAGCTCACCTCCCAATTACGGACGGATTAGGAACTATGGCTACACCTTC.